The 6 T cell receptor beta chains below all came from one sample that was sequenced in a study of identical twins (TCRdb year 2016). The library relied on 5' RACE. TCRdb lists the instrument as Illumina HiSeq 2000. TCRdb reprocessing: public reads trimmed at Q25 with fastp, clones called with MiXCR, in-frame beta chains kept. Rows are combined by CDR3 protein, so each entry shows the most common genes and DNA. The sample contains 550,000 to 700,000 distinct CDR3 sequences, roughly 9.5% of them found a single time. Roughly 3% of the sample goes to the ten largest clones. The data also belong to a second study, concerning yellow fever vaccine responses in identical twins.

Sequencing was done on a sample of PBMCs. Receptors were obtained from a woman between 18 and 29 years old in good health.

The V call is TRBV20-1, the J call TRBJ1-1; perhaps TRBD1 as D (5 bases). Trimming took off 3 bases at V and 4 bases at J, with 12 bases between the two ends. CDR1 is DFQATT and CDR2 is SNEGSKA in the germline V gene (reference sequence). This CDR3 region has 13 residues. CDR3 residues: CSARRTKSTEAFF. For the CDR3, the DNA is TGCAGTGCTAGGCGGACAAAAAGCACTGAAGCTTTCTTT.

This clonotype was seen more than once but under ten times. The chain carries TRBV4-3 and TRBJ2-3; D ambiguous. The CDR3 runs to 17 residues. Trimming removed 0 bases at V and 0 bases at J, with 13 bases between. CDR1 is LGHNA, CDR2 YSLEER, per germline. The CDR3 protein is CASSQDQKGISTDTQYF. The CDR3 nucleotides are TGCGCCAGCAGCCAAGATCAGAAGGGAATAAGCACAGATACGCAGTATTTT.

This chain joins TRBV25-1 and TRBJ2-5, with D possibly matching TRBD1 (5 bases). The CDR3 contains 15 residues. The ends were cut back, 3 bases at V and 5 bases at J, with 16 bases in the middle. The germline V gene has CDR1 MGHDK and CDR2 SYGVNS. The CDR3 nucleotides read TGTGCCAGCAGTGACGACAGTGTGGATAGGGAGACCCAGTACTTC. This translates into CASSDDSVDRETQYF.

This clonotype was counted many times. The chain joins TRBV29-1 to TRBJ2-1; no clear D gene. This CDR3 has 14 residues. The germline V gene encodes CDR1 SQVTM and CDR2 ANQGSEA. Trimming shortened V by 4 bases and J by 7 bases, and 17 bases separated the two germline ends. Here the CDR3 reads CSVASYLAVNEQFF. CDR3 DNA: TGCAGCGTTGCGTCGTATTTGGCAGTTAATGAGCAGTTCTTC.

The table lists this clonotype with a few counts. Here the CDR3 reads CATSVHEQGSNYEQYF. The CDR3 coding sequence is TGTGCCACCAGTGTACACGAACAGGGTTCTAACTACGAGCAGTACTTC. V is TRBV24-1 and J is TRBJ2-7; D perhaps matches TRBD1 (6 bases). Trimming removed 5 bases at V and 3 bases at J, with 19 bases between. CDR1 is KGHDR, CDR2 SFDVKD, per germline. The CDR3 extends over 16 amino acids.

This chain uses TRBV20-1 with TRBJ1-5; no clear D gene. The V gene's germline CDR1 is DFQATT and CDR2 SNEGSKA (reference sequence). The CDR3 extends over 13 amino acids. Trimming took 5 bases from V and 0 from J, leaving 8 bases between them. Here the CDR3 reads CSAGVSSNQPQHF. The CDR3 nucleotides are TGCAGTGCTGGGGTCTCTAGCAATCAGCCCCAGCATTTT.